What follows are 17 T cell receptor beta chains derived from one specimen sequenced in a study of blood T cell repertoires in COVID-19. Profiled with immunoSEQ multiplex PCR; TCRdb holds only in-frame clones, not every one. The sample yields 140,000 or so clones, around 87% seen once. Sequenced sample: peripheral blood. Receptors were obtained from a woman aged 45-65 years with active or convalescent COVID-19.

This clone turned up a few times. The gene calls are TRBV7-2 and TRBJ1-1; TRBD1 matches 10 bases. Germline CDR1 reads SGHTA; CDR2 reads FQGNSA. The J segment lost 0 bases and the V segment lost 5 bases, leaving 9 bases of the junction unmatched. This CDR3 has 17 amino acids. The CDR3 nucleotides are TGTGCCAGCAGCGGGAGGACAGGGGGTGACCTGAACACTGAAGCTTTCTTT. Encoded protein: CASSGRTGGDLNTEAFF.

V is TRBV5-1 and J is TRBJ1-1; TRBD1 agrees at 7 bases. Germline V lookup: CDR1 SGHRS, CDR2 YFSETQ. This CDR3 is built from 14 residues. V was pared by 1 base and J by 6 bases, with 6 bases of the junction left unmatched. The CDR3 coding sequence is TGCGCCAGCAGCTTGAGTCAGGGGGGCTCTGAAGCTTTCTTT. This translates into CASSLSQGGSEAFF.

The chain links TRBV29-1 to TRBJ2-3, with D possibly being TRBD1 (5 bases). The V end lost 3 bases, the J end lost 3 bases, and 16 bases lay between the germline ends. CDR3 length: 15 residues. CDR1 SQVTM and CDR2 ANQGSEA come from the germline V gene. CDR3 in DNA: TGCAGCGTTGAGCAGGGCCGGATTAGTACAGATACGCAGTATTTT. This encodes CSVEQGRISTDTQYF.

The chain joins TRBV24-1 to TRBJ2-7; 10 bases agree with TRBD1. The germline V gene has CDR1 KGHDR and CDR2 SFDVKD. There are 15 residues in the CDR3. V was pared by 2 bases and J by 4 bases, with 4 bases of the junction left unmatched. The CDR3 spells CATSDSTGGYYEQYF. The CDR3 DNA follows: TGTGCCACCAGTGATTCGACAGGGGGCTATTACGAGCAGTACTTC.

This clone was picked up a small number of times. The chain carries TRBV5-1 and TRBJ1-1; 7 bases map to TRBD1. J was trimmed by 2 bases and V by 1 base; bases with no gene match: 8. Germline V gene lookup returns CDR1 SGHRS and CDR2 YFSETQ. The CDR3 sequence is 16 residues long. The CDR3: CASSLYSGGYNTEAFF. The CDR3 DNA reads as TGCGCCAGCAGCTTGTATTCAGGGGGTTACAACACTGAAGCTTTCTTT.

The chain uses TRBV2 and TRBJ2-7, with TRBD2 matching 8 bases. In germline, CDR1 is SNHLY, CDR2 FYNNEI. This CDR3 has 16 amino acids. The junction had 11 bases not matched to a gene; V was cut back by 5 bases and J by 2 bases. CDR3 residues: CASSSLTGTRTYEQYF. DNA for the CDR3: TGTGCCAGCAGTTCACTTACCGGGACTAGGACCTACGAGCAGTACTTC.

The sample holds one count of this clone. For the CDR3, the DNA is TGCGCCAGCAGTGAGTTGGGGGGGACTGAAGCTTTCTTT. Translation gives CASSELGGTEAFF. V usage is TRBV10-1 and J usage is TRBJ1-1, with D perhaps matching TRBD1 (5 bases). From germline, CDR1 is WNHNN and CDR2 SYGVQD (reference sequence). Trimming cost V 1 base and J 5 bases, with 8 bases left between them. There are 13 residues in the CDR3.

The rearrangement joins TRBV7-9 to TRBJ2-7, with 10 positions matching TRBD2. The V and J ends lost 2 bases and 6 bases, in that order; junction bases with no gene match: 1. Germline V gene lookup returns CDR1 SEHNR and CDR2 FQNEAQ (reference sequence). This CDR3 is built from 13 residues. The CDR3: CASSLIAGGEQYF. The CDR3 nucleotides are TGTGCCAGCAGCTTAATAGCGGGAGGCGAGCAGTACTTC. The entire variable domain, with the rest obtained from reference TRBV7-9 and TRBJ2-7, is as follows: DTGVSQNPRHKITKRGQNVTFRCDPISEHNRLYWYRQTLGQGPEFLTYFQNEAQLEKSRLLSDRFSAERPKGSFSTLEIQRTEQGDSAMYLCASSLIAGGEQYFGPGTRLTVT.

The chain carries TRBV10-3 and TRBJ2-3; TRBD2 aligns across 15 bases. Trimming removed 4 bases from V and 4 bases from J; junction bases left unmatched: 9. The CDR3 is 18 amino acids. Germline values: CDR1 ENHRY, CDR2 SYGVKD. The CDR3, as DNA: TGTGCCATCAGTGGGGTAGGACTAGCGGGAGGGCCGGCAGATACGCAGTATTTT. Protein: CAISGVGLAGGPADTQYF.

V usage is TRBV4-3 and J usage is TRBJ2-2; 11 bases are shared with TRBD2. After removal of 3 bases from V and 7 bases from J, the junction contained 7 bases not matched to a gene. CDR1 and CDR2 from the germline V gene are LGHNA and YSLEER. The CDR3 spans 16 residues. The CDR3 spells CASSHITSGRGGELFF. CDR3 nucleotide sequence: TGCGCCAGCAGCCATATTACTAGCGGGAGAGGCGGGGAGCTGTTTTTT.

The chain's CDR3 is CASSLIAGELFF. The DNA for the CDR3 is TGTGCCAGCAGTTTAATTGCGGGGGAGCTGTTTTTT. This chain uses TRBV27 with TRBJ2-2; no reliable D call. Trimming removed 2 bases from V and 8 bases from J, with 6 bases in between. Germline V gene lookup returns CDR1 MNHEY and CDR2 SMNVEV (reference sequence). This CDR3 contains 12 residues.

CDR3 loop: CASSSTSAGGETQYF. The CDR3 DNA reads TGTGCCAGCAGCTCCACCTCAGCGGGGGGAGAGACCCAGTACTTC. The rearrangement joins TRBV7-9 to TRBJ2-5, with 9 bases matching TRBD2. V shed 4 bases, J shed 4 bases, and the junction held 7 bases outside the gene matches. This CDR3 comprises 15 residues. Germline V gene lookup returns CDR1 SEHNR and CDR2 FQNEAQ (reference sequence).

This clone was recorded a few times. The chain combines TRBV3-1 (or the pseudogene TRBV3-2) with TRBJ2-3; 13 positions match TRBD2. J was trimmed by 5 bases and V by 4 bases; bases with no gene match: 0. This CDR3 has 14 residues. Germline CDR1 reads LGHDT; CDR2 reads YNNKEL (reference sequence). DNA for the CDR3: TGTGCCAGCAGCCGACTAGCGGGGGGAGATACGCAGTATTTT. Protein sequence: CASSRLAGGDTQYF.

V and J are TRBV6-2 or TRBV6-3 and TRBJ1-5, with D hard to call. This CDR3 spans 11 amino acids. Germline CDR1 is MNHEY and CDR2 is SVGEGT. V was clipped by 5 bases and J by 9 bases, with 8 bases between them. Here the CDR3 reads CASSRFGPQHF. CDR3 sequence (DNA): TGTGCCAGCAGTCGCTTCGGGCCCCAGCATTTT.

This clone occurred once. This chain uses TRBV3-1 (or the pseudogene TRBV3-2) with TRBJ1-1; no reliable D call. Deletions cut 4 bases from V and 2 bases from J, with 8 bases between. Germline-derived CDR1 and CDR2 are LGHDT and YNNKEL (reference sequence). This CDR3 is built from 13 residues. The CDR3 sequence: CASSLAENTEAFF. The CDR3 region has the DNA TGTGCCAGCAGCCTCGCAGAAAACACTGAAGCTTTCTTT.

The gene calls are TRBV4-1 and TRBJ2-2; TRBD2 matches 10 bases. The CDR3 totals 16 residues. Trimming took 4 bases from V and 11 from J; bases not matched to a gene: 13. Looked up from germline, CDR1 is MGHRA and CDR2 is YSYEKL. For the CDR3, the DNA is TGCGCCAGCAGCCTGAGGACTAGCGGAAGCATCGGAGAGCTGTTTTTT. It translates to CASSLRTSGSIGELFF.

This chain joins TRBV7-2 and TRBJ1-2, with D unresolved. V was cut by 1 base and J by 4 bases, with 13 bases left in between. The germline CDR1 and CDR2 sequences are SGHTA and FQGNSA. The CDR3 totals 15 residues. CDR3 residues: CASSLVLGSPYGYTF. In DNA form, the CDR3 reads TGTGCCAGCAGCTTAGTGCTTGGCAGTCCCTATGGCTACACCTTC.